The 16 T cell receptor beta chains in this list originate from one sample, sequenced in a study of blood T cell repertoires in COVID-19. Repertoires were generated with immunoSEQ multiplex PCR, while TCRdb's copy carries only in-frame clones and drops some. The table includes about 200,000 clones, 80% to 85% detected once. Sequencing input: PBMCs or T cells enriched from blood (not recorded which). Receptor source: a man aged 35-49 years who had recovered from COVID-19.

The V call is TRBV4-1, the J call TRBJ2-4; TRBD2 is a possible D gene (5 bases). In germline, CDR1 is MGHRA, CDR2 YSYEKL. This CDR3 has 16 amino acids. Trimming took off 4 bases at V and 4 bases at J, with 17 bases between the two ends. In DNA form, the CDR3 reads TGCGCCAGCAGCCGACGGGCCGAGGGTGAAAAAAACATTCAGTACTTC. This sequence encodes CASSRRAEGEKNIQYF.

CDR3 region: CASSGILDSPLYEQYF. CDR3 DNA sequence: TGTGCCAGCAGTGGAATTTTGGACAGTCCGCTCTACGAGCAGTACTTC. This chain connects TRBV6-2 or TRBV6-3 to TRBJ2-7, with a tentative D call TRBD1 (6 bases). Trimming stripped 5 bases from V and 3 bases from J, with 20 bases between. Germline CDR1 and CDR2: MNHEY and SVGEGT. The CDR3 runs 16 residues.

This clone was seen once. J is TRBJ2-5 and V is TRBV7-2; 10 bases are a match to TRBD2. The CDR3 is 15 amino acids. Germline CDR1 is SGHTA and CDR2 is FQGNSA. V lost 2 bases to trimming and J lost 5 bases; unmatched junction nucleotides: 5. This CDR3 reads CASSLIAGGWETQYF. CDR3 nucleotide sequence: TGTGCCAGCAGCTTAATAGCGGGGGGATGGGAGACCCAGTACTTC.

V gene TRBV27 combines with J gene TRBJ1-5, with 9 bases identical to TRBD1. With V trimmed by 6 bases and J by 7 bases, 7 bases remained unmatched. This CDR3 is 14 amino acids long. Germline CDR1 and CDR2: MNHEY and SMNVEV (reference sequence). This CDR3 is CASSRTGGMQPQHF. CDR3 DNA: TGTGCCAGCAGCAGAACAGGGGGCATGCAGCCCCAGCATTTT.

V gene TRBV9 combines with J gene TRBJ1-2; a possible D gene is TRBD1 (6 bases). The germline V gene encodes CDR1 SGDLS and CDR2 YYNGEE. CDR3 length: 14 residues. The V and J ends lost 2 bases and 4 bases respectively, with 12 bases between them. DNA for the CDR3: TGTGCCAGCAGCGTGGACAGTCTGAGCTATGGCTACACCTTC. As protein: CASSVDSLSYGYTF. Drawing the rest from reference TRBV9 and TRBJ1-2, the complete variable domain is DSGVTQTPKHLITATGQRVTLRCSPRSGDLSVYWYQQSLDQGLQFLIQYYNGEERAKGNILERFSAQQFPDLHSELNLSSLELGDSALYFCASSVDSLSYGYTFGSGTRLTVV.

As for this clone: The junction departs from germline at one end; a sequencing error may be responsible. The J gene is TRBJ2-7, the V gene TRBV28; D unclear. The CDR3 runs to 8 residues. The germline V gene encodes CDR1 MDHEN and CDR2 SYDVKM. The DNA of the CDR3 is TGTGCCAGCAGTCTGAGCTTCTTC. Translating it yields CASSLSFF.

This clone was detected only once. The rearrangement links TRBV29-1 to TRBJ1-4; D not resolved. Germline CDR1 reads SQVTM; CDR2 reads ANQGSEA. This CDR3 is 12 amino acids long. V lost 6 bases and J 8 bases, leaving 13 bases between the germline ends. CDR3 loop: CSVGFRGEKLFF. The CDR3 DNA is TGCAGCGTCGGGTTCAGAGGAGAAAAACTGTTTTTT.

This chain connects TRBV7-2 to TRBJ1-1; 8 nucleotides line up with TRBD1. Germline V gene data show CDR1 as SGHTA and CDR2 as FQGNSA. The trim removed 1 base at V and 6 bases at J, leaving 10 bases unmatched. The CDR3 is made up of 16 amino acids. CDR3 sequence (DNA): TGTGCCAGCAGCTTAGGGGCAGGGGGCGGTCAGTCTGAAGCTTTCTTT. It translates to CASSLGAGGGQSEAFF.

The V and J genes are TRBV6-5 and TRBJ1-5; D unclear. Germline assignment: CDR1 MNHEY and CDR2 SVGAGI. The CDR3 has 13 amino acids. V was pared by 7 bases and J by 2 bases, with 9 bases between. The CDR3 spells CASKVVGNQPQHF. The CDR3, as DNA: TGTGCCAGCAAAGTAGTCGGCAATCAGCCCCAGCATTTT.

V and J are TRBV30 and TRBJ2-2; D is undetermined. The CDR3 is made up of 15 amino acids. V dropped 0 bases and J dropped 2 bases, with 10 bases sitting between them. CDR1 is GTSNPN and CDR2 is SVGIG in the germline V gene (reference sequence). CDR3 sequence: CAWSVQTVNTGELFF. Here the CDR3 DNA reads TGTGCCTGGAGTGTACAGACCGTCAACACCGGGGAGCTGTTTTTT.

V and J are TRBV3-1 (or the pseudogene TRBV3-2) and TRBJ2-5, with 8 bases that match TRBD1. The CDR3 sequence is 17 residues long. Per the germline V gene, CDR1 is LGHDT and CDR2 is YNNKEL (reference sequence). Losses at the gene ends were 0 bases for V and 1 base for J; bases not matched to a gene: 7. CDR3 bases: TGTGCCAGCAGCCAAGATCGGTCAGGGGGCGTCCAAGAGACCCAGTACTTC. It encodes CASSQDRSGGVQETQYF.

This clone was picked up many times. The CDR3 nucleotides are TGTGCCAGCAGCTCCGGGAGGTCGAACACCGGGGAGCTGTTTTTT. It yields the protein CASSSGRSNTGELFF. The V and J genes are TRBV7-9 and TRBJ2-2, with TRBD2 matching over 7 bases. The CDR3 has 15 amino acids. The trim removed 4 bases at V and 0 bases at J, leaving 2 bases unmatched. Germline assignment: CDR1 SEHNR and CDR2 FQNEAQ (reference sequence). Looking up the rest from reference TRBV7-9 and TRBJ2-2 gives the full variable domain: DTGVSQNPRHKITKRGQNVTFRCDPISEHNRLYWYRQTLGQGPEFLTYFQNEAQLEKSRLLSDRFSAERPKGSFSTLEIQRTEQGDSAMYLCASSSGRSNTGELFFGEGSRLTVL.

Concerning this clone: Other DNA sequences in the sample encode the same CDR3. This chain links TRBV28 with TRBJ2-1, with TRBD2 identical over 7 bases. CDR1 is MDHEN and CDR2 is SYDVKM in the germline V gene. CDR3 size: 13 residues. Trimming cost V 3 bases and J 8 bases; bases outside gene matches: 4. The CDR3 nucleotides are TGTGCCAGCAGTTTCAGACTAGCCGATGAGCAGTTCTTC. Translation gives CASSFRLADEQFF. The complete variable domain, with remaining parts taken from reference TRBV28 and TRBJ2-1, reads DVKVTQSSRYLVKRTGEKVFLECVQDMDHENMFWYRQDPGLGLRLIYFSYDVKMKEKGDIPEGYSVSREKKERFSLILESASTNQTSMYLCASSFRLADEQFFGPGTRLTVL.

This chain joins TRBV6-5 and TRBJ1-1, with 8 bases lining up with TRBD1. The J segment lost 4 bases and the V segment lost 7 bases, leaving 8 bases of the junction unmatched. Germline-derived CDR1 and CDR2 are MNHEY and SVGAGI. The CDR3 has 14 residues. CDR3 protein: CASTIGQGVTEAFF. The CDR3 region has the DNA TGTGCCAGCACAATAGGACAGGGCGTCACTGAAGCTTTCTTT.

The V and J genes are TRBV2 and TRBJ2-1; 10 bases fit TRBD2. V trimming: 5 bases; J trimming: 7 bases; junction bases outside the gene matches: 8. The CDR3 length is 15 residues. CDR1 is SNHLY and CDR2 is FYNNEI in the germline V gene. The DNA of the CDR3 is TGTGCCAGCAGTCCAGCGGGGGGGCTCCTAAATGAGCAGTTCTTC. Its translation: CASSPAGGLLNEQFF.

The chain's CDR3 is CASSRSEGTDTIYF. In nucleotides, the CDR3 is TGTGCCAGCAGCCGATCCGAGGGGACTGACACCATATATTTT. The rearrangement joins TRBV3-1 (or the pseudogene TRBV3-2) to TRBJ1-3; the D gene is possibly TRBD1 (5 bases). CDR1 and CDR2 from the germline V gene are LGHDT and YNNKEL (reference sequence). The ends were cut back, 4 bases at V and 8 bases at J, with 15 bases in the middle. The CDR3 sequence is 14 residues long.